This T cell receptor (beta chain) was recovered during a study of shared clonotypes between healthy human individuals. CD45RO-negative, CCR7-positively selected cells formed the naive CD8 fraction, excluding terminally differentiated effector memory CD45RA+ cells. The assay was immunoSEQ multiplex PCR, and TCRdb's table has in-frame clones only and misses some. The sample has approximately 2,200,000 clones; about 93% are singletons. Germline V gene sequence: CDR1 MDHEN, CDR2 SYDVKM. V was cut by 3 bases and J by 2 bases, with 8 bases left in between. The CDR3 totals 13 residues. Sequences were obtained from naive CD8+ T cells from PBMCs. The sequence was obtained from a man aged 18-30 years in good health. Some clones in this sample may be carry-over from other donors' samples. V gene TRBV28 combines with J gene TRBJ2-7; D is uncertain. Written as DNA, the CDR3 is TGTGCCAGCAGTTTGCTAGAGACCTACGAGCAGTACTTC. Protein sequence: CASSLLETYEQYF.